This passage covers 32 T cell receptor beta chains from one sample sequenced in a study of blood T cells in healthy people across ages. Sample-barcoded 5' priming and a J-beta primer mix drove a second PCR of about 6 to 12 cycles. TCRdb re-analysed the 5' RACE reads in MiXCR, keeping a single row per CDR3 protein. The sample contains more than 650,000 distinct CDR3 sequences, 20% to 25% of which appear only once. Sequencing was carried out using blood. These receptors all come from a man aged 70-80 years in good health.

The sample holds many counts of this clonotype. The chain links TRBV4-1 to TRBJ1-1; no definite D call. With 0 bases removed from V and 4 bases from J, the gap between germline ends came to 18 bases. The germline gives CDR1 MGHRA, CDR2 YSYEKL. The CDR3 covers 17 residues. As DNA, the CDR3 is TGCGCCAGCAGCCAAGATCTTCTAAGATGGGAGGTCACTGAAGCTTTCTTT. It translates to CASSQDLLRWEVTEAFF.

This clonotype has just a few counts. The V gene is TRBV11-2, the J gene TRBJ1-1; no clear D gene. The CDR3 runs 13 residues. Trimming stripped 3 bases from V and 8 bases from J, with 13 bases between. Germline CDR1 SGHAT, CDR2 FQNNGV. As DNA, the CDR3 is TGTGCCAGCAGCTTTTGGACGGCCGGGGAAGCTTTCTTT. Residues: CASSFWTAGEAFF.

The rearrangement links TRBV19 to TRBJ2-1; D is undetermined. CDR3 length: 12 amino acids. CDR1 and CDR2 from the germline V gene are LNHDA and SQIVND (reference sequence). V lost 1 base to trimming and J lost 7 bases, with 5 bases between them. CDR3 sequence: CASSIAWNEQFF. In DNA form, the CDR3 reads TGTGCCAGTAGTATAGCCTGGAATGAGCAGTTCTTC. The full variable domain, in which reference TRBV19 and TRBJ2-1 provide the parts outside the CDR3, is DGGITQSPKYLFRKEGQNVTLSCEQNLNHDAMYWYRQDPGQGLRLIYYSQIVNDFQKGDIAEGYSVSREKKESFPLTVTSAQKNPTAFYLCASSIAWNEQFFGPGTRLTVL.

CDR3 region: CASSHTGPAVKETQYF. The DNA of the CDR3 is TGTGCCAGCAGCCATACCGGACCAGCGGTTAAGGAGACCCAGTACTTC. This sequence joins TRBV7-2 and TRBJ2-7, with D possibly TRBD2 on 5 matching bases. The assigned J gene may be wrong: the sequence end matches TRBJ2-5 better. Germline assignment: CDR1 SGHTA and CDR2 FQGNSA. This CDR3 is built from 16 residues.

Only a few counts were recorded for this clonotype. J is TRBJ2-3 and V is TRBV12-3 or TRBV12-4, with D unclear. Trimming shortened V by 3 bases and J by 4 bases, and 8 bases separated the two germline ends. CDR3 length equals 13 residues. The CDR3 spells CASSFRVPDTQYF. CDR3 coding DNA: TGTGCCAGCAGTTTTAGGGTCCCAGATACGCAGTATTTT.

V is TRBV28 and J is TRBJ1-5, with 10 bases aligning to TRBD1. This CDR3 region has 14 residues. The germline gives CDR1 MDHEN, CDR2 SYDVKM. V was clipped by 6 bases and J by 4 bases; unmatched bases: 3. CDR3 sequence reads: CASRRTGGNQPQHF. The CDR3 region has the DNA TGTGCCAGCAGACGGACAGGGGGTAATCAGCCCCAGCATTTT.

This rearrangement joins TRBV29-1 to TRBJ2-2; D gene uncertain. CDR1 is SQVTM and CDR2 is ANQGSEA in the germline V gene. This CDR3 comprises 13 residues. V lost 8 bases and J 6 bases, leaving 16 bases between the germline ends. The CDR3 DNA follows: TGCAGCATTAGGGCTCACTTGGCCGGGGAGCTGTTTTTT. Amino acid sequence: CSIRAHLAGELFF.

Turning to this clonotype: This could be a read error, since a much larger clone is one nucleotide away. The V call is TRBV2, the J call TRBJ2-7; the D gene is possibly TRBD2 (5 bases). Germline CDR1 and CDR2: SNHLY and FYNNEI. V was trimmed by 8 bases and J by 7 bases, leaving 12 bases between them. The CDR3 is 11 residues long. For the CDR3, the DNA is TGTGCCAGCGCGGGCAGGCTGGAGCAGTACTTC. It is translated as CASAGRLEQYF.

Notes on this clonotype: Its ends do not fully match the called genes, so a read error is possible. V is TRBV6-6 and J is TRBJ2-5; no firm D call. Germline CDR1 and CDR2: MNHNY and SVGAGI (reference sequence). The CDR3 has 15 amino acids. The CDR3: CASWMGTIYQETHYF. For the CDR3, the DNA is TGTGCCAGCTGGATGGGTACTATCTACCAAGAGACCCATTACTTC.

V gene TRBV6-6 combines with J gene TRBJ2-7; D is tentatively TRBD1 or TRBD2 (5 bases each). The length of the CDR3 is 14 residues. Deletions cut 10 bases from V and 0 bases from J, with 16 bases between. Germline CDR1 MNHNY, CDR2 SVGAGI (reference sequence). The CDR3 DNA sequence: TGTGCCACCGGGACGGACGCAGGCTCCTACGAGCAGTACTTC. Its protein product is CATGTDAGSYEQYF.

The chain joins TRBV6-1 to TRBJ2-4; TRBD1 or TRBD2 may be the D gene (6 bases each). This CDR3 is 15 amino acids long. V dropped 4 bases and J dropped 3 bases, with 13 bases sitting between them. CDR1 is MNHNS, CDR2 SASEGT, per germline. CDR3 DNA: TGTGCCAGCAGTGGGGTGGGGGGCTACAAAAACATTCAGTACTTC. Amino acids: CASSGVGGYKNIQYF.

This clonotype has ten or more counts. The chain joins TRBV6-5 to TRBJ1-3; the match to TRBD1 covers 7 bases. This CDR3 is 16 amino acids long. V dropped 5 bases and J dropped 1; count of bases not matched to a gene: 8. CDR1 is MNHEY, CDR2 SVGAGI, per germline. CDR3 amino acids: CASSKNKGASGNTIYF. The CDR3, as DNA: TGTGCCAGCAGTAAAAACAAGGGGGCGTCTGGAAACACCATATATTTT.

Only a few counts were recorded for this clonotype. This rearrangement joins TRBV18 to TRBJ2-7, with D unresolved. The V gene's germline CDR1 is KGHSH and CDR2 LQKENI. The CDR3 runs 13 residues. The germline V and J ends were trimmed by 5 bases and 6 bases, with 14 bases remaining between them. The CDR3 DNA reads TGTGCCAGCTCAGGTGACCTACCCTGCGAGCAGTACTTC. This codes for CASSGDLPCEQYF.

The chain uses TRBV18 and TRBJ2-4; the match to TRBD1 covers 7 bases. CDR1 KGHSH and CDR2 LQKENI come from the germline V gene. This CDR3 region has 15 residues. With 6 bases clipped from V and 6 bases from J, the junction kept 11 bases outside the gene matches. The CDR3 sequence is CASSPTEGALNIQYF. The DNA of the CDR3 is TGTGCCAGCTCCCCCACTGAGGGGGCGCTAAACATTCAGTACTTC.

J is TRBJ2-7 and V is TRBV6-2 or TRBV6-3; 8 positions agree with TRBD1. J lost 3 bases, V lost 6 bases, and 10 bases had no gene match. Per the germline V gene, CDR1 is MNHEY and CDR2 is SVGEGT. CDR3 length equals 15 residues. The CDR3 nucleotides are TGTGCCAGCAGCCGCACAGGGGGTTGGAACTACGAGCAGTACTTC. Amino acids: CASSRTGGWNYEQYF.

This clonotype was counted between two and nine times. The chain has TRBV4-2 and TRBJ2-3; D call uncertain. The germline V gene encodes CDR1 LGHNA and CDR2 YNFKEQ. V was clipped by 0 bases and J by 7 bases, with 14 bases between them. CDR3 size: 15 residues. CDR3 sequence: CASSQDRASGYTQYF. In DNA form, the CDR3 reads TGTGCCAGCAGCCAAGATAGGGCTAGTGGGTATACGCAGTATTTT.

This chain connects TRBV12-3 or TRBV12-4 to TRBJ1-2; TRBD1 is a possible D gene (6 bases). This CDR3 has 11 residues. Trimming removed 7 bases at V and 7 bases at J, with 10 bases between. The CDR3 sequence is CASTTDSGYTF. The CDR3 nucleotides read TGTGCCAGCACCACGGACAGTGGCTACACCTTC.

This chain joins TRBV7-6 and TRBJ1-4, with a possible D match to TRBD1 (6 bases). The ends were cut back, 6 bases at V and 8 bases at J, with 13 bases in the middle. CDR3 length: 13 amino acids. Looked up from germline, CDR1 is SGHVS and CDR2 is FNYEAQ. The CDR3 loop reads CASSWTAGEKLFF. CDR3 nucleotide sequence: TGTGCCAGCAGTTGGACAGCCGGAGAAAAACTGTTTTTT.

This clonotype was seen a handful of times. In nucleotides, the CDR3 is TGTGCCAGCGGCTTAGTCGGGGCGCGGGACTACGAGCAGTACTTC. Its protein product is CASGLVGARDYEQYF. The V call is TRBV3-1, the J call TRBJ2-7; D perhaps matches TRBD2 (6 bases). Germline-derived CDR1 and CDR2 are LGHDT and YNNKEL (reference sequence). The V and J ends lost 8 bases and 3 bases respectively, with 20 bases between them. The CDR3 is 15 residues long.

This chain uses TRBV21-1 with TRBJ2-7; whether TRBD1, the table's D call, matches the DNA was not checked. TRBV21-1 is given as a pseudogene. The CDR3 extends over 16 amino acids. CDR3 coding DNA: TGTGCCAGCAGCAAAGCGGGACAGGCCGATACCTACGAGCAGTACGTC. Residues: CASSKAGQADTYEQYV.

This clonotype appeared a few times. V usage is TRBV14 and J usage is TRBJ2-1; D remains ambiguous. The germline CDR1 and CDR2 sequences are SGHDN and FVKESK. V gave up 0 bases and J gave up 10 bases, with 13 bases separating them. CDR3 length: 14 residues. As DNA, the CDR3 is TGTGCCAGCAGCCAAGATCCTGGAAGAGGCGAGCAGTTCTTC. Translating gives CASSQDPGRGEQFF.

V is TRBV5-1 and J is TRBJ1-1; D call uncertain. CDR3 length: 13 amino acids. Germline lookup yields CDR1 SGHRS and CDR2 YFSETQ. V lost 3 bases, J lost 11 bases, and 17 bases lay in between. CDR3 region: CASSSGGQMGAFF. DNA for the CDR3: TGCGCCAGCAGCTCGGGCGGGCAGATGGGGGCTTTCTTT.

The V call is TRBV6-1, the J call TRBJ1-2; unclear D gene. Germline V lookup: CDR1 MNHNS, CDR2 SASEGT. V dropped 1 base and J dropped 1 base, with 7 bases sitting between them. The CDR3 extends over 14 amino acids. The CDR3, as DNA: TGTGCCAGCAGTGAAGGGCCACTTAACTATGGCTACACCTTC. Translating gives CASSEGPLNYGYTF.

V is TRBV29-1 and J is TRBJ2-1; the D gene is possibly TRBD2 (5 bases). Judging by the DNA end, TRBJ2-7 fits better; the J call may be wrong. The V gene's germline CDR1 is SQVTM and CDR2 ANQGSEA. This CDR3 comprises 12 residues. The CDR3 bases are TGCAGCGTTGGAGAGGGCAGGAGCGAGCAGTACGTC. Amino acids: CSVGEGRSEQYV.

A remark on this clonotype: The germline gene is not matched at one end of the junction; a read error may be the cause. The chain combines TRBV20-1 with TRBJ2-7, with TRBD2 matching over 11 bases. Germline V gives CDR1 DFQATT, CDR2 SNEGSKA (reference sequence). This CDR3 comprises 14 residues. For the CDR3, the DNA is TGCAGTGCTTCCCCTAGCGGGGGGCCCTATGAGCAGTACTTC. Translated, it gives CSASPSGGPYEQYF.

This chain joins TRBV12-3 or TRBV12-4 and TRBJ2-1, with unresolved D. V lost 6 bases, J lost 9 bases, and 12 bases lay in between. The length of the CDR3 is 12 residues. In DNA form, the CDR3 reads TGTGCCAGCAGACTACGAGCTGGTGAGCAGTTCTTC. The encoded protein is CASRLRAGEQFF.

The chain recombines TRBV6-1 with TRBJ2-3; no reliable D call. The CDR3 extends over 14 amino acids. Trimming stripped 1 base from V and 7 bases from J, with 12 bases between. CDR1 and CDR2 from the germline V gene are MNHNS and SASEGT. Here the CDR3 DNA reads TGTGCCAGCAGTGAAGGTTCCCGACAACATACGCAGTATTTT. It yields the protein CASSEGSRQHTQYF.

The chain links TRBV18 to TRBJ2-1; D remains ambiguous. The CDR3 covers 14 residues. The germline V and J ends were trimmed by 0 bases and 7 bases, with 10 bases remaining between them. Looked up from germline, CDR1 is KGHSH and CDR2 is LQKENI. CDR3: CASSPPGLQNEQFF. CDR3 nucleotide sequence: TGTGCCAGCTCACCACCGGGTCTCCAAAATGAGCAGTTCTTC. The full variable domain, rest sourced from reference TRBV18 and TRBJ2-1, is NAGVMQNPRHLVRRRGQEARLRCSPMKGHSHVYWYRQLPEEGLKFMVYLQKENIIDESGMPKERFSAEFPKEGPSILRIQQVVRGDSAAYFCASSPPGLQNEQFFGPGTRLTVL.

The chain is built from TRBV28 and TRBJ2-1; D may correspond to TRBD1 or TRBD2 (5 bases each). CDR3 length: 13 amino acids. Trimming took 5 bases from V and 5 from J, leaving 10 bases between them. Germline assignment: CDR1 MDHEN and CDR2 SYDVKM. Written as DNA, the CDR3 is TGTGCCAGCAGTCCGGGGCCGGACAATGAGCAGTTCTTC. Amino acid sequence: CASSPGPDNEQFF.

The chain combines TRBV7-3 with TRBJ1-2, with a tentative D call TRBD1 (5 bases). Germline CDR1 SGHTA, CDR2 FQGTGA. The CDR3 extends over 12 amino acids. V lost 10 bases, J lost 7 bases, and 16 bases lay in between. The CDR3 is CATNRSSRGYTF. Written as DNA, the CDR3 is TGTGCCACCAACAGGAGTTCTCGTGGCTACACCTTC.

This chain uses TRBV12-3 or TRBV12-4 with TRBJ1-1; unclear D gene. The CDR3 runs 13 residues. The V and J ends lost 3 bases and 5 bases respectively, with 10 bases between them. CDR3 protein: CASSFLGITEAFF. The CDR3, as DNA: TGTGCCAGCAGTTTTCTGGGTATTACTGAAGCTTTCTTT.

The CDR3 loop reads CASSYYLGETQYF. CDR3 DNA sequence: TGTGCCAGCAGTTATTATTTGGGGGAGACCCAGTACTTC. V gene TRBV2 combines with J gene TRBJ2-5; no firm D call. The V end lost 5 bases, the J end lost 5 bases, and 12 bases lay between the germline ends. The CDR3 has 13 amino acids. Germline values: CDR1 SNHLY, CDR2 FYNNEI.